Sequencing of this T cell receptor beta chain was carried out in a study of PD-1 blockade in classical Hodgkin lymphoma (dated by TCRdb to the early 2020s). About the investigation overall: Nivolumab dosing was 3 mg/kg intravenously every 2 weeks, continuing until either disease progression or unacceptable toxicity. A peripheral blood immune signature of response to PD-1 blockade in classical Hodgkin lymphoma was defined using TCR beta sequencing and CyTOF.

CDR1 is given as SGHVS and CDR2 as FNYEAQ, both from the germline V gene. From cysteine to phenylalanine, the CDR3 is 16 amino acids long. Only CDR3 DNA is held: 48 bases, read in frame from base 1. V loses 5 bases of germline sequence and J loses 1 base, and the interval between the two ends is 17 bases. According to the study, the label for this sample's time point signals: cycle 4 day 1 (C4D1), after 6 weeks of nivolumab. Every trial patient had relapsed following autologous stem cell transplantation, and prior brentuximab vedotin exposure was what differed among cohorts A, B and C. The trial cohort comprised 56 patients with relapsed/refractory classical Hodgkin lymphoma whose best overall responses were complete response, partial response or progressive disease. In the multi-cohort phase II CheckMate 205 trial, trial patients received single-agent nivolumab. Best overall response was determined by an independent review committee according to the 2007 International Working Group response criteria. Trial PBMCs were collected just before the start of nivolumab (C1D1) and during therapy at cycle 2 day 1 and cycle 4 day 1. Peripheral blood was collected in 8 mL Vacutainer Cell Preparation Tubes, from which PBMCs were isolated by centrifugation and then cryopreserved.

About this clone itself: The target of this receptor is not known. No qualities accompany the bases; no much larger clone lies one base away.

Genomic DNA was extracted with the Qiagen DNeasy kit from unsorted PBMCs and from negatively selected CD4+ and CD8+ fractions. TCR beta CDR3 regions were amplified by immunoSEQ multiplex PCR using primers annealing to V and J segments. Amplification bias was minimized using a synthetic immune receptor repertoire, and residual bias was removed computationally after sequencing. Per the original workflow: Repertoire diversity was quantified as the Shannon entropy index using custom Python scripts. Unsorted, CD4+ and CD8+ repertoires were examined separately, except in combined analyses, for which CD4+ and CD8+ sequences were merged in silico. Clonal expansion was defined as a frequency increase of at least 2-fold after treatment compared with C1D1, and clones undetected at baseline were assigned a pseudocount of 0.5. Singleton clones were defined as clones with 0 or 1 copy at C1D1, and non-singleton clones were defined as clones with 2 or more copies. By matching protein sequences in sorted samples from the same patient, clones expanded in unsorted samples were annotated as CD4+, CD8+ or unknown. Wilcoxon tests were applied to paired samples to test diversity changes from C1D1 to C4D1. Here the immuneACCESS table is served through TCRdb, limited to in-frame sequences with V and J called. Missing clones are a known gap in these copies; in checked studies unresolved V genes cover under half, and the rest lacks a known reason. That table furnishes V, J and clone size, whereas the DNA furnished D and trimming. In all, the sample holds tens of thousands of clones, and 55% to 80% of those were seen once. About 3.4% of the sample rests with the top ten.

The paper as a whole reports these results and caveats: A significant rise by C4D1 was seen in CD4+ but not CD8+ TCR diversity (p=0.0027 vs p=0.16), with the rise being most apparent in complete responders (p=0.02). Baseline TCR diversity was reported as lower in newly diagnosed patients than in healthy donors, and lower still in relapsed/refractory patients. Patients starting nivolumab less than 1 year after ASCT had lower diversity and were excluded from later analyses to avoid confounding by immune reconstitution. Among trial patients, those achieving complete response had baseline diversity similar to that of newly diagnosed patients, while diversity was significantly lower in partial responders and progressors. The study was restricted to a single clinical trial cohort, and the causes of repertoire differences, possibly disease activity or prior therapy, were left undefined.

The material sequenced was peripheral blood mononuclear cells (PBMCs), taken before the fourth cycle of nivolumab. The clonotype originates from a human donor with classical Hodgkin lymphoma. The V and J genes are TRBV7-6 and TRBJ1-1; no D segment can be confidently identified. CDR3 loop: CASSQSPALENTEAFF. In nucleotide form, the sequence is TGTGCCAGCAGCCAATCCCCCGCCTTAGAGAACACTGAAGCTTTCTTT.